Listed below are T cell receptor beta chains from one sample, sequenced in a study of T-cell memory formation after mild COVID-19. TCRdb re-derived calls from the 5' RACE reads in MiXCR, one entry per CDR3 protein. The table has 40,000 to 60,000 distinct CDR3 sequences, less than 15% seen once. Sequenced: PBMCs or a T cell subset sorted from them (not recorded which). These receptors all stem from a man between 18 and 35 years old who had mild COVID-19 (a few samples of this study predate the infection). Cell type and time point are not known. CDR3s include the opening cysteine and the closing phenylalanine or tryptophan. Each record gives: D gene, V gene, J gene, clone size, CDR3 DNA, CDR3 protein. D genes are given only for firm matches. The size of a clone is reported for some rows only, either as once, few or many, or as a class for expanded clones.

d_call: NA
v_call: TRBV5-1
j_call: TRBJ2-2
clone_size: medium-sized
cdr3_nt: TGCGCCAGCAGCTTGGCGTCCACCGGGGAGCTGTTTTTT
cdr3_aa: CASSLASTGELFF

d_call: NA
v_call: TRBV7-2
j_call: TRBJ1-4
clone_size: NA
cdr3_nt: TGTGCCAGCAGCTTAGGATTTCGGTGGAAACTGTTTTTT
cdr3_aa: CASSLGFRWKLFF

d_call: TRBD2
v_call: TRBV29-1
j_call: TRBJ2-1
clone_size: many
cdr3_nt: TGCAGCGTTGTAAATCGGGCGGGGGTCTTAAATGAGCAGTTCTTC
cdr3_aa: CSVVNRAGVLNEQFF

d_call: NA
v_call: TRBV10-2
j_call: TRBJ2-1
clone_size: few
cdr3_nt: TGCGCCAGCAGTAGGGCAGGGTCCAATGAGCAGTTCTTC
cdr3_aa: CASSRAGSNEQFF

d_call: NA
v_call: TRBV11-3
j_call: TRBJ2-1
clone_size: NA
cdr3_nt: TGTGCCAGCAGCTCCAGGGAGAGTGAGCAGTTCTTC
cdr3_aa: CASSSRESEQFF

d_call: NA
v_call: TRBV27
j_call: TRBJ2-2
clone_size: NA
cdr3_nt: TGTGCCAGCAGGACAGACACCGGGGAGCTGTTTTTT
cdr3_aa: CASRTDTGELFF

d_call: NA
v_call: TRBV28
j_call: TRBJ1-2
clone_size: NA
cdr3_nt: TGTGCCAGCAGTTTGGGATTCTATGGCTACACCTTC
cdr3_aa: CASSLGFYGYTF

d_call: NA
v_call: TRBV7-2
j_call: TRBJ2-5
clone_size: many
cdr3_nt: TGTGCCAGCAGCTTAGCAGCGCGGGGAGGAGAGACCCAGTACTTC
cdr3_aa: CASSLAARGGETQYF

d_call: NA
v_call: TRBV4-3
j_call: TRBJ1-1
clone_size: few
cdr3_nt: TGCGCCAGCAGCCAAGTAGCTGGGATGTACACTGAAGCTTTCTTT
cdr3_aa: CASSQVAGMYTEAFF

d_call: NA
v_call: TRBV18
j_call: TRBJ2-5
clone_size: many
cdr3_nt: TGTGCCAGCTCACCAAGATCCGGCGGGGCCCAAGAGACCCAGTACTTC
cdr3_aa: CASSPRSGGAQETQYF

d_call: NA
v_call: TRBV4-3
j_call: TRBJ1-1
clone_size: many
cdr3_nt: TGCGCCAGCAGCCAAGACATGGGAAACACTGAAGCTTTCTTT
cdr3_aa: CASSQDMGNTEAFF

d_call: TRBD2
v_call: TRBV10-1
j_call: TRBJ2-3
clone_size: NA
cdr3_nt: TGCGCCAGCAGTGAGTCTCCCGGACTAGCGGGGGCCCTCACAGATACGCAGTATTTT
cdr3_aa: CASSESPGLAGALTDTQYF

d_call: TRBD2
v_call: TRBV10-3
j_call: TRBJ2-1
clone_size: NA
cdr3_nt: TGTGCCATCAGGGCAGCGGGGGGGCAATACAATGAGCAGTTCTTC
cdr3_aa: CAIRAAGGQYNEQFF

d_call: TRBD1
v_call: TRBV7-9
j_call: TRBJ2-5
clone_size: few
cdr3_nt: TGTGCCATGCAGGGGGCAGAGACCCAGTACTTC
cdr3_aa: CAMQGAETQYF

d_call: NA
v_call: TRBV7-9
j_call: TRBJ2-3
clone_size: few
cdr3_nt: TGTGCCAGCAGCTTAGTCAAGGGGCCTTTCACAGATACGCAGTATTTT
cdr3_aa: CASSLVKGPFTDTQYF

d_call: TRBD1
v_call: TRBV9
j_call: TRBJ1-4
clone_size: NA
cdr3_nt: TGTGCCAGCAGCACCGAGACAGGGGAATATGAAAAACTGTTTTTT
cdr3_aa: CASSTETGEYEKLFF

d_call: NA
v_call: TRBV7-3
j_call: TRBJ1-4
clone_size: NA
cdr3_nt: TGTGCCAGCAGCTTCGCAGGGACAACTAATGAAAAACTGTTTTTT
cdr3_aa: CASSFAGTTNEKLFF

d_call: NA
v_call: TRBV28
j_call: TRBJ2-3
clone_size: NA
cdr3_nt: TGTGCCAGCACCCCTGGGGGGCCTTTAGATACGCAGTATTTT
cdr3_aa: CASTPGGPLDTQYF

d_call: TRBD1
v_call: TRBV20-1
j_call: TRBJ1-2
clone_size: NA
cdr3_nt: TGCAGTGCTATCCCCGGGACAGGGGCGCGCAACTATGGCTACACCTTC
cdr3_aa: CSAIPGTGARNYGYTF

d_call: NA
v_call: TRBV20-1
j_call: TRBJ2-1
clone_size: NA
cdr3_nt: TGCAAGCTCTTGGGGGACAATGAGCAGTTCTTC
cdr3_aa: CKLLGDNEQFF

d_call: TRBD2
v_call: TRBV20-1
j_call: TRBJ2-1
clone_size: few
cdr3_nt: TGCAGTGCTAGAGTGGGGACTAGCGGGCCAGGGGAGCAGTTCTTC
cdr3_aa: CSARVGTSGPGEQFF

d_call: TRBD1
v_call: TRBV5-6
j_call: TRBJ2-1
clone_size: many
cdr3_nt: TGTGCCAGCAGCTTGAAGGACAGGGTCACCAATGAGCAGTTCTTC
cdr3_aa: CASSLKDRVTNEQFF

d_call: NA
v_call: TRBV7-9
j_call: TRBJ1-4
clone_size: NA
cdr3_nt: TGTGCCAGCAGCTTAGTCGGCAGGGGCGGAGAAAAACTGTTTTTT
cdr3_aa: CASSLVGRGGEKLFF

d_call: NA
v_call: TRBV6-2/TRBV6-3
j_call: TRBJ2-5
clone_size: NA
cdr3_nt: TGTGCCAGCAGGGTGTGGCTAGAGGAGACCCAGTACTTC
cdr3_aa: CASRVWLEETQYF

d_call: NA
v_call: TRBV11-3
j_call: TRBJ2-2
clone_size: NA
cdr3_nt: TGTGCCAGCAGCGGACACAACACCGGGGAGCTGTTTTTT
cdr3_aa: CASSGHNTGELFF

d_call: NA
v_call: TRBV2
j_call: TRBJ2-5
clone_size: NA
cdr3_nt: TGTGCCGGGAACAGGGCCGGACGCCAAGAGACCCAGTACTTC
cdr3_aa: CAGNRAGRQETQYF

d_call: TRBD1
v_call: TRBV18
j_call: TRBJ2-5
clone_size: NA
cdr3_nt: TGTGCCAGCTCTCCCGGGACAGCCCAAGAGACCCAGTACTTC
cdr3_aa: CASSPGTAQETQYF

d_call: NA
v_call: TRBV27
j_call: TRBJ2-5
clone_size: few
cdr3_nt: TGTGCCAGCAGTCCCACAGGTTCCGAGACCCAGTACTTC
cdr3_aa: CASSPTGSETQYF

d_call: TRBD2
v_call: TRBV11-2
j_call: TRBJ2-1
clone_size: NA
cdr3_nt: TGTGCCAGCAGCGACTGGACTAGCGGGGGGGCAAAAGATGAGCAGTTCTTC
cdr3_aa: CASSDWTSGGAKDEQFF

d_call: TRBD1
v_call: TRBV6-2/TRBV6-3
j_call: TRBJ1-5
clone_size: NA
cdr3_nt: TGTGCCAGCAGGAGGACAGGAAGTAGCAATCAGCCCCAGCATTTT
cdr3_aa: CASRRTGSSNQPQHF

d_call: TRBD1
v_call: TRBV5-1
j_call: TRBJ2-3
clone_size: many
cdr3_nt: TGCGCCAGCAAAGGACAGGGCAGCACAGATACGCAGTATTTT
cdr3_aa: CASKGQGSTDTQYF

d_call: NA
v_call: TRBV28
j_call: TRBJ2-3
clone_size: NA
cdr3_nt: TGTGCCAGCAGTTTAATAGCCCGAGCTAGGGGTGATACGCAGTATTTT
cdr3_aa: CASSLIARARGDTQYF

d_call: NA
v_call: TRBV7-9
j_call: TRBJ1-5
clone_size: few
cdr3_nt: TGTGCCAGCAGCAGAGGTGGGGGCCAGCCCCAGCATTTT
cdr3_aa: CASSRGGGQPQHF

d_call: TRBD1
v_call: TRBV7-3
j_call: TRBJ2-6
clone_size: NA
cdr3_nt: TGTGCCAGCAGCCAAGGACAGGCCTCTGGGGCCAACGTCCTGACTTTC
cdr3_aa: CASSQGQASGANVLTF

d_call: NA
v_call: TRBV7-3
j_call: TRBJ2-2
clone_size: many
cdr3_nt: TGTGCCAGCAGCTTTCACGGACAGAACACCGGGGAGCTGTTTTTT
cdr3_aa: CASSFHGQNTGELFF

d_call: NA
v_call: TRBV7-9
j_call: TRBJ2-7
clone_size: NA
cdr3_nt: TGTGCCAGCAGCTTATCGCTCGGGGGCTCCTACGAGCAGTACTTC
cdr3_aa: CASSLSLGGSYEQYF

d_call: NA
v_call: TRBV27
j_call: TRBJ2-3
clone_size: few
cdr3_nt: TGTGCCAGCAGTTTAATGGCTAGCACAGATACGCAGTATTTT
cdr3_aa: CASSLMASTDTQYF

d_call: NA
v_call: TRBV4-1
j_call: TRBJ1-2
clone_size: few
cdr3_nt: TGCGCCAGCAGCCAAGTCTTCCCTTTGTTCGGGAATATCGGTGCGGGCTACACCTTC
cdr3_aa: CASSQVFPLFGNIGAGYTF

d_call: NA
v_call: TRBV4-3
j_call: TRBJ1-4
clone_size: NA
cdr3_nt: TGCGCCAGCAGCCAAGCACGGAATGAAAAACTGTTTTTT
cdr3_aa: CASSQARNEKLFF

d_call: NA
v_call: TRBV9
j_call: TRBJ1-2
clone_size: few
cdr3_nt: TGTGCCAGCAGCAGCACCACAAGGGACGGCTACACCTTC
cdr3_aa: CASSSTTRDGYTF

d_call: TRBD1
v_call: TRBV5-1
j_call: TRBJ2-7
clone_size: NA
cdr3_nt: TGCGCCAGCAGCTTCGGACAGGGGACCGAGCAGTACTTC
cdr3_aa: CASSFGQGTEQYF

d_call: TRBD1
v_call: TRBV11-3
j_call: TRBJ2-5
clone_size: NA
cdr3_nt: TGTGCCAGCAGCCCCGGGACAGGGAGGAGGCAAGCGGAGACCCAGTACTTC
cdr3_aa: CASSPGTGRRQAETQYF

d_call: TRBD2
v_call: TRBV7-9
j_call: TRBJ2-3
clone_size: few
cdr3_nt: TGTGCCAGCAGCTCGGGACTAGCGGGGGGCGGGACGCAGTATTTT
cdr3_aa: CASSSGLAGGGTQYF

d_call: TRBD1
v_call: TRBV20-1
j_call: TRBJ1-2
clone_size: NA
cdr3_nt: TGCAGTGCTAGAGACTGGGACAGGGAGAAGAATGGCTACACCTTC
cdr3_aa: CSARDWDREKNGYTF

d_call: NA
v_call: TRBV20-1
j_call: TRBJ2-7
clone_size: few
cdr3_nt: TGCAGTGCCACAGAGTCCGGCTACGAGCAGTACTTC
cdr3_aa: CSATESGYEQYF